The next 20 T cell receptor beta chains were all read from a single sample in a study of shared clonotypes between healthy human individuals. Naive CD8 cells, CD45RO-negative and positively selected for CCR7, excluded terminally differentiated effector memory CD45RA+ cells. The protocol was immunoSEQ multiplex PCR, while the TCRdb copy is restricted to in-frame clones and leaves out a portion. The table lists some 2,000,000 clones, around 96% of them singletons. The material sequenced was naive CD8+ T cells sorted from blood. The receptors stem from a man younger than 35 in good health.

The rearrangement joins TRBV19 to TRBJ1-5, with a tentative D call TRBD1 (5 bases). This CDR3 comprises 15 residues. The V gene's germline CDR1 is LNHDA and CDR2 SQIVND (reference sequence). The ends were cut back, 3 bases at V and 5 bases at J, with 14 bases in the middle. CDR3 loop: CASSIARVIDQPQHF. DNA for the CDR3: TGTGCCAGTAGTATCGCCAGGGTGATCGATCAGCCCCAGCATTTT.

The chain links TRBV7-2 to TRBJ1-2, with 8 bases aligning to TRBD1. Germline CDR1 SGHTA, CDR2 FQGNSA. CDR3 length: 15 residues. The V gene end was trimmed by 1 base and the J gene end by 4 bases; junction bases not matched to a gene: 5. The CDR3 DNA reads as TGTGCCAGCAGCTTAGGCGGACAGGGACTCTATGGCTACACCTTC. Protein: CASSLGGQGLYGYTF.

The V gene is TRBV19, the J gene TRBJ2-1; D unclear. Germline assignment: CDR1 LNHDA and CDR2 SQIVND (reference sequence). Trimming pared 3 bases from V and 9 bases from J, leaving 12 bases between. This CDR3 has 13 residues. The CDR3 reads CASSIGIASEQFF. DNA of the CDR3: TGTGCCAGTAGTATTGGGATAGCTAGTGAGCAGTTCTTC.

The chain employs TRBV7-9 and TRBJ1-4; D is possibly TRBD1 (5 bases). V was shortened by 5 bases and J by 6 bases, with 16 bases between the two germline ends. The CDR3 loop spans 15 amino acids. The V gene's germline CDR1 is SEHNR and CDR2 FQNEAQ (reference sequence). The CDR3 protein is CASSPGVGFYEKLFF. The DNA of the CDR3 is TGTGCCAGCAGCCCGGGGGTGGGGTTCTATGAAAAACTGTTTTTT.

The chain carries TRBV4-3 and TRBJ2-5; 10 nucleotides align to TRBD1. V was clipped by 3 bases and J by 5 bases; unmatched bases: 9. Germline loops: CDR1 LGHNA, CDR2 YSLEER. The CDR3 runs 16 residues. CDR3 in amino acids: CASSQDRDRGWETQYF. As DNA, the CDR3 is TGCGCCAGCAGCCAGGACCGGGACAGGGGCTGGGAGACCCAGTACTTC.

The chain uses TRBV5-4 and TRBJ1-1; TRBD1 might be the D (5 bases). Trimming pared 2 bases from V and 1 base from J, leaving 9 bases between. The CDR3 is made up of 14 amino acids. The V gene's germline CDR1 is SGHNT and CDR2 YYREEE (reference sequence). This CDR3 is CASSFWGPNTEAFF. CDR3 nucleotides: TGTGCCAGCAGCTTTTGGGGACCGAACACTGAAGCTTTCTTT.

The chain joins TRBV5-1 to TRBJ1-1; D call uncertain. This CDR3 has 13 amino acids. V was clipped by 4 bases and J by 2 bases, with 9 bases between them. Germline assignment: CDR1 SGHRS and CDR2 YFSETQ. The CDR3 protein is CASSTAINTEAFF. The CDR3 nucleotides read TGCGCCAGCAGCACCGCGATAAACACTGAAGCTTTCTTT.

DNA of the CDR3: TGTGCCAGCAGCTTGCGGGCTGGCTACGAGCAGTACTTC. Its translation: CASSLRAGYEQYF. The chain links TRBV5-6 to TRBJ2-7; D uncertain. CDR3 size: 13 residues. Trimming left V 1 base short and J 3 bases short, with 8 bases between. Looked up from germline, CDR1 is SGHDT and CDR2 is YYEEEE.

The chain is built from TRBV7-3 and TRBJ2-1; D is perhaps TRBD1 (6 bases). V lost 5 bases, J lost 5 bases, and 16 bases lay in between. Germline lookup yields CDR1 SGHTA and CDR2 FQGTGA. The CDR3 length is 15 residues. The CDR3 nucleotides are TGTGCCAGCAGCCTACCTTCGACAGGAAACAATGAGCAGTTCTTC. Amino acid sequence: CASSLPSTGNNEQFF. Looking up the rest from reference TRBV7-3 and TRBJ2-1 gives the full variable domain: GAGVSQTPSNKVTEKGKYVELRCDPISGHTALYWYRQSLGQGPEFLIYFQGTGAADDSGLPNDRFFAVRPEGSVSTLKIQRTERGDSAVYLCASSLPSTGNNEQFFGPGTRLTVL.

The gene calls are TRBV6-5 and TRBJ1-2, with TRBD1 as a possible D gene (5 bases). Germline values: CDR1 MNHEY, CDR2 SVGAGI. V lost 1 base and J 2 bases, leaving 8 bases between the germline ends. This CDR3 is 14 amino acids long. The CDR3 loop reads CASSYFGGNYGYTF. In DNA form, the CDR3 reads TGTGCCAGCAGTTACTTCGGGGGAAACTATGGCTACACCTTC.

The DNA for the CDR3 is TGCGCCAGCAGCCAAGAAGGAGCCCCCGGGACCGGGGAGCTGTTTTTT. Translating it yields CASSQEGAPGTGELFF. This chain joins TRBV4-1 and TRBJ2-2; no reliable D call. The V gene's germline CDR1 is MGHRA and CDR2 YSYEKL. The CDR3 covers 16 residues. V lost 0 bases and J 5 bases, leaving 13 bases between the germline ends.

V is TRBV29-1 and J is TRBJ2-7; tentative D call: TRBD2 (6 bases). V was pared by 5 bases and J by 9 bases, with 23 bases between. Germline assignment: CDR1 SQVTM and CDR2 ANQGSEA. The CDR3 has 14 residues. In DNA form, the CDR3 reads TGCAGCGTTCCGAACCGGGACTCAGATTGCGTGCAGTACTTC. It encodes CSVPNRDSDCVQYF.

The rearrangement links TRBV2 to TRBJ2-2; 7 bases match TRBD1. CDR1 and CDR2 (germline): SNHLY, FYNNEI. V was pared by 7 bases and J by 2 bases, with 19 bases of the junction left unmatched. The CDR3 is made up of 19 amino acids. The CDR3 DNA sequence: TGTGCCAGCATCCCCCACCGGCCCGGACAGGAATTCAACACCGGGGAGCTGTTTTTT. It codes for CASIPHRPGQEFNTGELFF.

This clone was recorded once. This chain uses TRBV27 with TRBJ2-5; the D is unclear. The V end lost 8 bases, the J end lost 5 bases, and 3 bases lay between the germline ends. The CDR3 spans 9 residues. Germline V gene lookup returns CDR1 MNHEY and CDR2 SMNVEV (reference sequence). CDR3 bases: TGTGCCAGCGGCGAGACCCAGTACTTC. Protein: CASGETQYF.

The chain's CDR3 is CASSWASGSGETQYF. The CDR3 nucleotides are TGCGCCAGCAGCTGGGCTAGCGGGAGCGGAGAGACCCAGTACTTC. The V and J genes are TRBV5-1 and TRBJ2-5, with 10 positions matching TRBD2. The CDR3 sequence is 15 residues long. The V gene's germline CDR1 is SGHRS and CDR2 YFSETQ. Losses at the gene ends were 3 bases for V and 4 bases for J; bases not matched to a gene: 6.

The chain has TRBV7-9 and TRBJ2-7; D possibly corresponds to TRBD2 (6 bases). The CDR3 loop spans 16 amino acids. Germline V gene data show CDR1 as SEHNR and CDR2 as FQNEAQ (reference sequence). Trimming cost V 5 bases and J 2 bases, with 19 bases left between them. The CDR3 region has the DNA TGTGCCAGCAGCCCCCAATTAGCGGTTGGCCCCTACGAGCAGTACTTC. Its translation: CASSPQLAVGPYEQYF.

CDR3 sequence (DNA): TGTGCCTGGAGTGTACAGGGACTTTCACCCCTCCACTTT. Its translation is CAWSVQGLSPLHF. V and J are TRBV30 and TRBJ1-6; D may be TRBD1 (6 bases). Trimming cost V 0 bases and J 9 bases, with 9 bases left between them. The CDR3 covers 13 residues. The germline CDR1 and CDR2 sequences are GTSNPN and SVGIG (reference sequence).

This clone has just one count. The chain employs TRBV30 and TRBJ2-5; unclear D gene. The J call may be faulty, since TRBJ2-7 better matches the DNA end. Germline V gene lookup returns CDR1 GTSNPN and CDR2 SVGIG (reference sequence). The CDR3 spans 11 residues. The CDR3 sequence: CACDHSYEQYF. In DNA, the CDR3 is TGTGCCTGCGACCACAGCTACGAGCAGTACTTC.

The gene calls are TRBV5-1 and TRBJ2-7; no firm D call. The CDR3 extends over 14 amino acids. V was shortened by 2 bases and J by 1 base, with 10 bases between the two germline ends. Germline lookup yields CDR1 SGHRS and CDR2 YFSETQ. CDR3 bases: TGCGCCAGCAGCTTCTCAATGGGGTCCTACGAGCAGTACTTC. Its translation: CASSFSMGSYEQYF.

This clone came up once. The chain employs TRBV11-2 and TRBJ2-7; 7 bases are a match to TRBD1. CDR3 length: 14 residues. Germline V CDR1 and CDR2: SGHAT, FQNNGV. Trimming took 5 bases from V and 4 from J; bases not matched to a gene: 8. For the CDR3, the DNA is TGTGCCAGCAGCCTTACAGGGGAAGGTTACGAGCAGTACTTC. It is translated as CASSLTGEGYEQYF. Together with reference TRBV11-2 and TRBJ2-7, the CDR3 gives the full variable domain: EAGVAQSPRYKIIEKRQSVAFWCNPISGHATLYWYQQILGQGPKLLIQFQNNGVVDDSQLPKDRFSAERLKGVDSTLKIQPAKLEDSAVYLCASSLTGEGYEQYFGPGTRLTVT.